This T cell receptor (beta chain) was profiled in a study of post-analysis software for immune sequencing data. Study details: Courses of disease covered relapsing-remitting, secondary progressive and progressive-relapsing multiple sclerosis.

To note about this clonotype: Its antigen is not identified.

Notes on the study in general: Comparison with controls showed significantly lower normalized Chao1 diversity in multiple sclerosis patients. A few TRBV segments were significantly more frequent in patients than in controls. TRBV5-6, TRBV5-1 and TRBV20-1 were among these segments.

V lost 2 bases, J lost 0 bases, and 14 bases lay in between. The CDR3 has 16 amino acids. Germline CDR1 SGHVS, CDR2 FNYEAQ. cDNA libraries of TCR beta carried unique molecular identifiers. Roughly 500,000 cDNA molecules were obtained from roughly 1 to 10 million T cells. TCRdb re-derived calls from the PCR reads in MiXCR, one entry per CDR3 protein. The table records some 800,000 distinct CDR3 sequences, about 43% of them present only once. The sequencing sample was made of blood. V and J are TRBV7-6 and TRBJ2-7; the D gene could be TRBD1 or TRBD2 (5 bases each). The receptor was derived from a girl between 10 and 17 years old with multiple sclerosis. The CDR3 protein is CASSLYGGESSYEQYF. The DNA for the CDR3 is TGTGCCAGCAGCTTATATGGGGGAGAGAGCTCCTACGAGCAGTACTTC.